This T cell receptor (beta chain) was sequenced during a study of regulatory T cells in long-lasting Graves disease. Overall study results and limits: Study was limited to peripheral blood, excluding thyroid tissue. New patients shared over 800 public clonotypes, fewer than the approximately 2,500 shared by persistent patients. There were preferences for TRBV28, TRBJ1-2 and TRBJ2-5 in persistent disease.

CDR3-region Arm-PCR and iRepertoire HTBI primers produced the TCR beta libraries. Using its own MiXCR run on the multiplex PCR reads, TCRdb lists one record per CDR3 protein. The sample includes fewer than 550,000 distinct CDR3 sequences, approximately 21% seen only once; the top ten take roughly 7.7%. Comments on this clonotype: No antigen is known for it.

V was pared by 5 bases and J by 7 bases, with 7 bases of the junction left unmatched. From germline, CDR1 is MNHNS and CDR2 SASEGT. The CDR3 spans 15 residues. Time point here: persistent/refractory GD, antithyroid drugs over 5 years with positive TRAb. PBMCs provided the RNA from which the TCR library was made. The material was peripheral blood mononuclear cells (PBMCs), obtained when the disease was refractory, from a patient treated with antithyroid drugs. The chain combines TRBV6-1 with TRBJ2-3; the match to TRBD2 covers 12 bases. The sequence was obtained from a female donor with Graves disease. The CDR3 nucleotides are TGTGCCAGCAGTCTACTAGCGGGGGGTGCGAATACGCAGTATTTT. It specifies CASSLLAGGANTQYF.